The 20 T cell receptor beta chains given below trace back to one sample, sequenced in a study of blood T cell repertoires in COVID-19. Sequenced by immunoSEQ multiplex PCR; TCRdb stores in-frame clones only, minus some. The sample has around 300,000 clones; 70% to 90% are singletons. Sample: peripheral blood. These receptors were obtained from a woman aged 25 to 39 with active or convalescent COVID-19.

The rearrangement uses TRBV4-3 and TRBJ1-4; D might be TRBD1 (5 bases). V lost 0 bases, J lost 0 bases, and 11 bases lay in between. Germline V CDR1 and CDR2: LGHNA, YSLEER. This CDR3 comprises 17 residues. The CDR3 nucleotides are TGCGCCAGCAGCCAAGATAGGGGAACAGCAACTAATGAAAAACTGTTTTTT. This gives the protein CASSQDRGTATNEKLFF.

This clone was detected only once. This rearrangement joins TRBV9 to TRBJ1-1; D gene uncertain. Trimming stripped 0 bases from V and 7 bases from J, with 16 bases between. This CDR3 has 15 amino acids. Germline V gene data show CDR1 as SGDLS and CDR2 as YYNGEE. CDR3 in amino acids: CASSVGGSPKDEAFF. The CDR3 DNA follows: TGTGCCAGCAGCGTAGGAGGGTCCCCGAAGGATGAAGCTTTCTTT.

This chain uses TRBV3-1 (or the pseudogene TRBV3-2) with TRBJ1-6; 9 bases line up with TRBD1. The CDR3 totals 15 residues. V was pared by 6 bases and J by 4 bases, with 4 bases of the junction left unmatched. Germline V gene lookup returns CDR1 LGHDT and CDR2 YNNKEL (reference sequence). This CDR3 reads CASRSGTGYNSPLHF. DNA for the CDR3: TGTGCCAGCAGATCCGGGACAGGGTATAATTCACCCCTCCACTTT.

This clone appeared a single time. This sequence joins TRBV5-6 and TRBJ2-3; weak D call: TRBD2 (6 bases). Deletions cut 1 base from V and 2 bases from J, with 8 bases between. The germline gives CDR1 SGHDT, CDR2 YYEEEE. The CDR3 covers 14 residues. CDR3 DNA sequence: TGTGCCAGCAGCTTGCCTAGCGTCACAGATACGCAGTATTTT. It codes for CASSLPSVTDTQYF.

J is TRBJ1-1 and V is TRBV7-9; the D is unclear. CDR3 length: 13 residues. Germline V gene lookup returns CDR1 SEHNR and CDR2 FQNEAQ (reference sequence). With 1 base removed from V and 4 bases from J, the gap between germline ends came to 7 bases. CDR3 residues: CASSLEAATEAFF. The DNA of the CDR3 is TGTGCCAGCAGCTTAGAGGCGGCCACTGAAGCTTTCTTT.

The chain recombines TRBV15 with TRBJ1-2; D not resolved. The CDR3 totals 16 residues. V lost 1 base and J 6 bases, leaving 18 bases between the germline ends. Germline CDR1 LNHNV, CDR2 YYDKDF (reference sequence). The DNA of the CDR3 is TGTGCCACCAGCAGAGGGTCTGGCAGACTAAAGGATGGCTACACCTTC. It codes for CATSRGSGRLKDGYTF.

The chain carries TRBV6-1 and TRBJ1-2, with D tentatively TRBD1 (6 bases). Trimming pared 1 base from V and 6 bases from J, leaving 15 bases between. CDR3 length equals 15 residues. The germline gives CDR1 MNHNS, CDR2 SASEGT. This CDR3 reads CASSEVAGAFNGYTF. CDR3 nucleotides: TGTGCCAGCAGTGAAGTGGCAGGGGCTTTTAATGGCTACACCTTC.

V gene TRBV2 combines with J gene TRBJ1-2; 8 bases agree with TRBD1. Per germline, CDR1 SNHLY and CDR2 FYNNEI. The CDR3 has 17 residues. The J segment lost 4 bases and the V segment lost 8 bases, leaving 18 bases of the junction unmatched. In nucleotides, the CDR3 is TGTGCCAGCCCAAGAGGGACAGGCAAAAGAGGATCCTATGGCTACACCTTC. This codes for CASPRGTGKRGSYGYTF. Full variable domain (remainder filled in from reference TRBV2 and TRBJ1-2): EPEVTQTPSHQVTQMGQEVILRCVPISNHLYFYWYRQILGQKVEFLVSFYNNEISEKSEIFDDQFSVERPDGSNFTLKIRSTKLEDSAMYFCASPRGTGKRGSYGYTFGSGTRLTVV.

The chain couples TRBV5-8 to TRBJ2-7, with D uncertain. CDR3 length equals 14 residues. Germline V lookup: CDR1 SGHTS, CDR2 YDEGEE. Trimming removed 1 base at V and 0 bases at J, with 8 bases between. The CDR3 nucleotides read TGTGCCAGCAGCTTGTGGCGGAGCTCCTACGAGCAGTACTTC. This translates into CASSLWRSSYEQYF.

V usage is TRBV5-1 and J usage is TRBJ1-3; D gene uncertain. Trimming took off 4 bases at V and 1 base at J, with 21 bases between the two ends. The germline CDR1 and CDR2 sequences are SGHRS and YFSETQ. There are 18 residues in the CDR3. The CDR3, as DNA: TGCGCCAGCAGCCCGCAGTATGAGGCCTCGGGATCTGGAAACACCATATATTTT. As protein: CASSPQYEASGSGNTIYF.

This rearrangement joins TRBV28 to TRBJ2-7; 8 positions agree with TRBD1. The CDR3 length is 16 residues. Germline values: CDR1 MDHEN, CDR2 SYDVKM. V was clipped by 3 bases and J by 1 base; unmatched bases: 8. CDR3 nucleotide sequence: TGTGCCAGCAGTTTTTTGAGGGGACAGGTTTCCTACGAGCAGTACTTC. Its protein product is CASSFLRGQVSYEQYF.

This clone has just one count. V usage is TRBV10-3 and J usage is TRBJ2-3, with 13 bases fitting TRBD2. There are 18 residues in the CDR3. The junction had 7 bases not matched to a gene; V was cut back by 4 bases and J by 0 bases. Germline CDR1 ENHRY, CDR2 SYGVKD. The CDR3 protein is CAISVSTSGGTSTDTQYF. CDR3 sequence (DNA): TGTGCCATCAGTGTTTCGACTAGCGGGGGGACTAGCACAGATACGCAGTATTTT.

The genes are TRBV5-1 and TRBJ2-7; maybe TRBD1 (5 bases). CDR3 size: 16 residues. V shed 4 bases and J shed 0 bases, with 17 bases lying between them. Germline assignment: CDR1 SGHRS and CDR2 YFSETQ. The CDR3 loop is CASSVGAVDASYEQYF. DNA of the CDR3: TGCGCCAGCAGCGTAGGGGCTGTGGACGCCTCCTACGAGCAGTACTTC.

The chain is built from TRBV6-6 and TRBJ2-2; D might be TRBD1 (5 bases). This CDR3 is built from 17 residues. Germline CDR1 MNHNY, CDR2 SVGAGI (reference sequence). V was trimmed by 5 bases and J by 6 bases, leaving 22 bases between them. The CDR3 loop reads CASSRSNLQGSAGELFF. The CDR3 region has the DNA TGTGCCAGCAGTCGATCTAACCTCCAGGGTTCCGCCGGGGAGCTGTTTTTT.

The rearrangement links TRBV18 to TRBJ1-1; D may be TRBD1 (5 bases). Germline CDR1 is KGHSH and CDR2 is LQKENI. This CDR3 comprises 15 residues. V lost 3 bases to trimming and J lost 1 base, with 12 bases between them. CDR3 coding DNA: TGTGCCAGCTCACCCAGGGTGGAGAAGAACACTGAAGCTTTCTTT. Protein product: CASSPRVEKNTEAFF.

The V call is TRBV6-1, the J call TRBJ2-5, with 7 bases lining up with TRBD1. The CDR3 contains 14 residues. Germline CDR1 is MNHNS and CDR2 is SASEGT. Trimming cost V 6 bases and J 5 bases; bases outside gene matches: 9. The CDR3 DNA follows: TGTGCCAGCAGCAACAGGGGTGGGTTGGAGACCCAGTACTTC. Translated, it gives CASSNRGGLETQYF.

The J gene is TRBJ1-4, the V gene TRBV19; D ambiguous. CDR1 is LNHDA and CDR2 is SQIVND in the germline V gene (reference sequence). V was pared by 6 bases and J by 7 bases, with 18 bases between. The CDR3 spans 15 residues. In nucleotides, the CDR3 is TGTGCCAGTAGACTACGGGGTACCAAGTTTGAAAAACTGTTTTTT. Protein: CASRLRGTKFEKLFF.

This chain connects TRBV7-2 to TRBJ1-1, with 8 bases matching TRBD1. The CDR3 covers 14 residues. Germline values: CDR1 SGHTA, CDR2 FQGNSA. J gave up 4 bases and V 4 bases, and 5 bases lay outside the gene matches. This CDR3 reads CASSSRTGRTEAFF. CDR3 DNA: TGTGCCAGCAGCTCTCGGACAGGGCGCACTGAAGCTTTCTTT.

The chain couples TRBV6-6 to TRBJ1-3, with 8 nucleotides matching TRBD1. Germline trimming cut 6 bases from V and 2 bases from J; bases unmatched to any gene: 9. The germline gives CDR1 MNHNY, CDR2 SVGAGI (reference sequence). The CDR3 is 16 amino acids. The CDR3 DNA reads as TGTGCCAGCAGACCACGACAGGGGCTGGCTGGAAACACCATATATTTT. Its translation: CASRPRQGLAGNTIYF.

V usage is TRBV15 and J usage is TRBJ1-2; 8 nucleotides agree with TRBD1. The J segment lost 4 bases and the V segment lost 1 base, leaving 5 bases of the junction unmatched. There are 15 residues in the CDR3. Germline V gene data show CDR1 as LNHNV and CDR2 as YYDKDF (reference sequence). This CDR3 is CATSRGTGSRYGYTF. The DNA of the CDR3 is TGTGCCACCAGCAGAGGGACAGGGAGTCGCTATGGCTACACCTTC.